The rows below give T cell receptor beta chains drawn from one sample of a study of high-grade serous ovarian cancer treatment subgroups. TCRdb keeps only in-frame clones here, not all; method: immunoSEQ multiplex PCR. Of more than 1,500 clones in the sample, about four fifths were seen once. The specimen sequenced was tumor tissue. These receptors were taken from a human donor with high-grade serous ovarian cancer. Each CDR3 is given with its conserved first and last residue. A D gene is named only where the DNA matches it firmly. For some rows the clone size is stated as once, few or many, or as a class when expanded; others skip it.

cdr3_length: 14
v_call: TRBV6-5
clone_size: NA
j_call: TRBJ2-3
d_call: TRBD2
cdr3_aa: CASSYSRTSDTQYF
cdr3_nt: TGTGCCAGCAGTTACTCGCGGACTAGCGATACGCAGTATTTT

cdr3_length: 15
v_call: TRBV5-4
clone_size: once
j_call: TRBJ2-1
d_call: TRBD2
cdr3_aa: CASSFSAGGLDEQFF
cdr3_nt: TGTGCCAGCAGCTTCTCAGCGGGGGGTCTAGATGAGCAGTTCTTC

cdr3_length: 15
v_call: TRBV7-2
clone_size: few
j_call: TRBJ1-4
d_call: NA
cdr3_aa: CASSLERDPGAKLFF
cdr3_nt: TGTGCCAGCAGCTTAGAAAGGGACCCAGGGGCAAAACTGTTTTTT

cdr3_length: 11
v_call: TRBV10-2
clone_size: NA
j_call: TRBJ2-3
d_call: NA
cdr3_aa: CASSDLYTQYF
cdr3_nt: TGCGCCAGCAGTGACCTCTATACGCAGTATTTT

cdr3_length: 14
v_call: TRBV19
clone_size: NA
j_call: TRBJ2-1
d_call: NA
cdr3_aa: CASSEEGVHNEQFF
cdr3_nt: TGTGCCAGTAGTGAAGAAGGGGTCCACAATGAGCAGTTCTTC

cdr3_length: 12
v_call: TRBV2
clone_size: NA
j_call: TRBJ2-7
d_call: TRBD1
cdr3_aa: CATGTGAYEQYF
cdr3_nt: TGTGCCACCGGGACAGGAGCCTACGAGCAGTACTTC

cdr3_length: 15
v_call: TRBV5-4
clone_size: NA
j_call: TRBJ1-2
d_call: TRBD1
cdr3_aa: CASSLSIQGANGYTF
cdr3_nt: TGTGCCAGCAGCTTGTCAATACAGGGGGCGAATGGCTACACCTTC

cdr3_length: 16
v_call: TRBV19
clone_size: few
j_call: TRBJ1-5
d_call: NA
cdr3_aa: CASSIGLGEMVQPQHF
cdr3_nt: TGTGCCAGTAGTATAGGCCTGGGAGAGATGGTACAGCCCCAGCATTTT

cdr3_length: 14
v_call: TRBV4-3
clone_size: few
j_call: TRBJ1-2
d_call: TRBD1
cdr3_aa: CASSQGGQGKGYTF
cdr3_nt: TGCGCCAGCAGCCAAGGAGGACAGGGGAAAGGCTACACCTTC

cdr3_length: 12
v_call: TRBV4-1
clone_size: NA
j_call: TRBJ1-1
d_call: NA
cdr3_aa: CASSLAGTEAFF
cdr3_nt: TGTGCCAGCAGCTTGGCCGGGACCGAGGCTTTCTTT

cdr3_length: 15
v_call: TRBV7-9
clone_size: few
j_call: TRBJ2-2
d_call: TRBD1
cdr3_aa: CASSDTGGETGELFF
cdr3_nt: TGTGCCAGCAGCGATACAGGGGGCGAAACCGGGGAGCTGTTTTTT

cdr3_length: 13
v_call: TRBV10-3
clone_size: NA
j_call: TRBJ1-2
d_call: NA
cdr3_aa: CAIRPGGDYGYTF
cdr3_nt: TGTGCCATCAGACCCGGGGGGGACTATGGCTACACCTTC

cdr3_length: 15
v_call: TRBV11-2
clone_size: once
j_call: TRBJ1-1
d_call: NA
cdr3_aa: CASSLLGTVNTEAFF
cdr3_nt: TGTGCCAGCAGCTTACTCGGGACCGTCAACACTGAAGCTTTCTTT

cdr3_length: 13
v_call: TRBV7-9
clone_size: large
j_call: TRBJ2-7
d_call: TRBD1
cdr3_aa: CASRYTGGEEQYF
cdr3_nt: TGTGCCAGCAGGTATACAGGGGGTGAAGAGCAGTACTTC